These 23 T cell receptor beta chains originate from one sample sequenced in a study of blood T cells in healthy people across ages. Next came a second PCR, run for roughly 6 to 11 cycles, which used a sample-barcoded 5' primer along with a J-beta primer mix. TCRdb ran MiXCR on the 5' RACE reads and lists one entry per CDR3 protein. The table shows hundreds of thousands of distinct CDR3 sequences, with around 25% occurring only once. The sample was also linked to a second study, of T cells of mothers and their children.

The sample was blood. These receptors were taken from a boy between 10 and 17 years old in good health.

This clonotype showed up just a few times. The chain couples TRBV15 to TRBJ2-5, with TRBD2 matching over 8 bases. V gave up 2 bases and J gave up 1 base; unmatched junction bases: 0. The CDR3 runs 14 residues. From germline, CDR1 is LNHNV and CDR2 YYDKDF (reference sequence). CDR3 sequence: CATSRTSGQETQYF. CDR3 DNA sequence: TGTGCCACCAGCAGAACTAGCGGCCAAGAGACCCAGTACTTC.

There are a few counts of this clonotype. The chain links TRBV24-1 to TRBJ2-3; no clear D gene. The CDR3 runs 14 residues. V lost 6 bases and J 2 bases, leaving 11 bases between the germline ends. Germline V gives CDR1 KGHDR, CDR2 SFDVKD. The CDR3 is CATSSPLFTDTQYF. In DNA, the CDR3 is TGTGCCACCAGTTCCCCCCTTTTCACAGATACGCAGTATTTT.

J is TRBJ2-5 and V is TRBV3-1; D might be TRBD1 (6 bases). CDR3 length equals 14 residues. In germline, CDR1 is LGHDT, CDR2 YNNKEL (reference sequence). Trimming pared 6 bases from V and 5 bases from J, leaving 16 bases between. Written as DNA, the CDR3 is TGTGCCAGCAGAGACGACAGGTATAGGGAGACCCAGTACTTC. Translated, it gives CASRDDRYRETQYF.

The V gene is TRBV14, the J gene TRBJ2-6, with 8 bases aligning to TRBD1. The CDR3 sequence is 17 residues long. In germline, CDR1 is SGHDN, CDR2 FVKESK. The junction had 4 bases not matched to a gene; V was cut back by 1 base and J by 2 bases. The CDR3 loop is CASSQAGGRTGANVLTF. CDR3 in DNA: TGTGCCAGCAGCCAAGCAGGGGGCAGGACTGGGGCCAACGTCCTGACTTTC.

The chain combines TRBV29-1 with TRBJ2-1; D remains unclear. V lost 6 bases to trimming and J lost 8 bases, with 11 bases between them. This CDR3 is 11 amino acids long. Germline-derived CDR1 and CDR2 are SQVTM and ANQGSEA. The CDR3 DNA follows: TGCAGCGTCCCCCGGCTGCATGAGCAGTTCTTC. Its protein product is CSVPRLHEQFF.

J is TRBJ2-5 and V is TRBV20-1; D perhaps matches TRBD2 (5 bases). The germline V gene encodes CDR1 DFQATT and CDR2 SNEGSKA (reference sequence). The CDR3 totals 13 residues. Between the trimmed V and J ends, which lost 0 bases and 5 bases, there was a span of 10 bases. This CDR3 is CSARDLARETQYF. The CDR3 DNA is TGCAGTGCTAGAGATCTAGCCCGGGAGACCCAGTACTTC.

This clonotype has just a few counts. This rearrangement joins TRBV3-1 to TRBJ2-5; no definite D call. Germline values: CDR1 LGHDT, CDR2 YNNKEL (reference sequence). This CDR3 is 12 amino acids long. The ends were cut back, 1 base at V and 4 bases at J, with 4 bases in the middle. CDR3 loop: CASSQVVETQYF. The CDR3 DNA reads TGTGCCAGCAGCCAAGTGGTAGAGACCCAGTACTTC.

This chain links TRBV6-1 with TRBJ2-5; TRBD2 might be the D (6 bases). This CDR3 comprises 17 residues. CDR1 is MNHNS and CDR2 is SASEGT in the germline V gene. Trimming shortened V by 5 bases and J by 0 bases, and 19 bases separated the two germline ends. The CDR3 is CASSPLGTSTYQETQYF. The CDR3 DNA reads as TGTGCCAGCAGTCCCTTGGGCACTAGCACGTACCAAGAGACCCAGTACTTC.

This clonotype was seen more than once but under ten times. The chain joins TRBV5-6 to TRBJ2-5, with a possible D match to TRBD2 (6 bases). Germline assignment: CDR1 SGHDT and CDR2 YYEEEE. CDR3 length: 16 residues. V gave up 0 bases and J gave up 3 bases, with 15 bases separating them. The CDR3 DNA reads as TGTGCCAGCAGCTTGGGGACTATTTCCCCGAAAGAGACCCAGTACTTC. It encodes CASSLGTISPKETQYF.

The rearrangement joins TRBV6-1 to TRBJ2-4, with 7 positions matching TRBD1. Trimming cost V 8 bases and J 0 bases; bases outside gene matches: 13. The CDR3 is 17 residues long. In germline, CDR1 is MNHNS, CDR2 SASEGT. The CDR3 DNA reads TGTGCCAGCTACTCGGGACAGTCAAAAGGAGCCAAAAACATTCAGTACTTC. It is translated as CASYSGQSKGAKNIQYF.

The chain has TRBV4-3 and TRBJ1-1; D ambiguous. V was clipped by 0 bases and J by 1 base, with 9 bases between them. Germline CDR1 and CDR2: LGHNA and YSLEER. The CDR3 loop spans 15 amino acids. The CDR3 nucleotides read TGCGCCAGCAGCCAAGATAGGCTGGCGAACACTGAAGCTTTCTTT. Amino acid sequence: CASSQDRLANTEAFF.

In its sample, this clonotype was seen a few times. V usage is TRBV20-1 and J usage is TRBJ2-1; D may be TRBD2 (6 bases). Trimming shortened V by 4 bases and J by 0 bases, and 10 bases separated the two germline ends. This CDR3 is 14 amino acids long. Germline loops: CDR1 DFQATT, CDR2 SNEGSKA (reference sequence). The chain's CDR3 is CSANGEVSYNEQFF. The CDR3 DNA reads as TGCAGTGCTAATGGGGAGGTCTCCTACAATGAGCAGTTCTTC.

The chain joins TRBV29-1 to TRBJ2-7; D uncertain. V lost 7 bases and J 3 bases, leaving 13 bases between the germline ends. Germline loops: CDR1 SQVTM, CDR2 ANQGSEA. The CDR3 is 12 amino acids. Here the CDR3 DNA reads TGCAGCGGCTCGGCAGTCGGCTACGAGCAGTACTTC. Amino acid sequence: CSGSAVGYEQYF.

The V and J genes are TRBV20-1 and TRBJ2-7; unclear D gene. The CDR3 loop spans 15 amino acids. V was shortened by 3 bases and J by 0 bases, with 15 bases between the two germline ends. CDR1 DFQATT and CDR2 SNEGSKA come from the germline V gene (reference sequence). The chain's CDR3 is CSASLSSRSSYEQYF. The CDR3 DNA follows: TGCAGTGCTAGCCTAAGTAGCCGGAGCTCCTACGAGCAGTACTTC.

This chain connects TRBV7-2 to TRBJ1-5; a possible D gene is TRBD1 (5 bases). The CDR3 extends over 16 amino acids. Germline loops: CDR1 SGHTA, CDR2 FQGNSA. Trimming took 0 bases from V and 1 from J, leaving 10 bases between them. CDR3 nucleotide sequence: TGTGCCAGCAGCTTAGCAGGGGCCCTGAGCAATCAGCCCCAGCATTTT. The encoded protein is CASSLAGALSNQPQHF.

The V and J genes are TRBV20-1 and TRBJ2-7; D uncertain. CDR1 and CDR2 from the germline V gene are DFQATT and SNEGSKA (reference sequence). The CDR3 length is 11 residues. Deletions cut 6 bases from V and 3 bases from J, with 9 bases between. CDR3 amino acids: CSAETDYEQYF. For the CDR3, the DNA is TGCAGTGCAGAAACGGACTACGAGCAGTACTTC.

The V call is TRBV6-1, the J call TRBJ1-1; 7 bases line up with TRBD1. Trimming removed 8 bases from V and 4 bases from J; junction bases left unmatched: 4. CDR3 length: 12 residues. Germline V gives CDR1 MNHNS, CDR2 SASEGT. The CDR3 spells CASGGTVTEAFF. CDR3 DNA: TGTGCCAGCGGCGGGACAGTCACTGAAGCTTTCTTT.

The chain links TRBV29-1 to TRBJ2-4; the D is unclear. The CDR3 loop spans 13 amino acids. Germline CDR1 reads SQVTM; CDR2 reads ANQGSEA. V was trimmed by 4 bases and J by 5 bases, leaving 12 bases between them. The CDR3 nucleotides are TGCAGCGTTGGGGGATATGACGAAAACATTCAGTACTTC. It translates to CSVGGYDENIQYF.

V usage is TRBV5-1 and J usage is TRBJ1-4, with 7 bases fitting TRBD1. The CDR3 spans 14 residues. J gave up 7 bases and V 0 bases, and 3 bases lay outside the gene matches. CDR1 and CDR2 (germline): SGHRS, YFSETQ. CDR3 loop: CASSLVAGGEKLFF. The DNA of the CDR3 is TGCGCCAGCAGCTTGGTGGCAGGGGGTGAAAAACTGTTTTTT.

This chain connects TRBV5-6 to TRBJ2-1, with TRBD2 matching over 15 bases. The J segment lost 8 bases and the V segment lost 4 bases, leaving 7 bases of the junction unmatched. This CDR3 is 16 amino acids long. CDR1 and CDR2 from the germline V gene are SGHDT and YYEEEE. The CDR3 bases are TGTGCCAGCAGCGCAACCGGGACTAGCGGGAGGTATGAGCAGTTCTTC. Protein: CASSATGTSGRYEQFF.

The chain recombines TRBV5-6 with TRBJ1-5; the D is unclear. Germline V lookup: CDR1 SGHDT, CDR2 YYEEEE. The CDR3 is 12 amino acids. Trimming stripped 5 bases from V and 4 bases from J, with 7 bases between. For the CDR3, the DNA is TGTGCCAGCAGTATCCTGAATCAGCCCCAGCATTTT. This gives the protein CASSILNQPQHF.

J is TRBJ2-5 and V is TRBV3-1; 10 bases are a match to TRBD2. TRBJ2-7 matches the DNA end more closely, so the J call is doubtful. The CDR3 totals 16 residues. Germline V gives CDR1 LGHDT, CDR2 YNNKEL (reference sequence). DNA of the CDR3: TGTGCCAGCAGCCAAGTCCGGAGCGGGAGGGCCCACGAGCAGTACTTC. Its protein is CASSQVRSGRAHEQYF.

In its sample, this clonotype was seen a few times. The gene calls are TRBV6-1 and TRBJ1-6; possible D gene TRBD1, 5 bases. The germline V gene encodes CDR1 MNHNS and CDR2 SASEGT. Trimming pared 4 bases from V and 14 bases from J, leaving 12 bases between. The CDR3 runs to 12 residues. CDR3 bases: TGTGCCAGCAGTGTCGGGGGGTTGACCCTCCACTTT. Amino acid sequence: CASSVGGLTLHF.